The T cell receptor beta chain described here comes from a study of cytomegalovirus exposure and HLA in healthy donors. The PCR used 60 Vbeta and 13 Jbeta primers. This table comes from immunoSEQ multiplex PCR, and its TCRdb copy is limited to in-frame clones, with some not included. This repertoire comprises about 83,000 clones; its ten largest clones make up 3% to 4%. The CDR3 is 15 amino acids. Germline CDR1 is MNHNS and CDR2 is SASEGT. After removal of 1 base from V and 1 base from J, the junction contained 1 base not matched to a gene. A word on this clone: Its antigen is currently unknown.

The study's findings and limits: Later, TCR association rates were found to vary by HLA locus, highest for DRB1 and lowest for HLA-C. TCR beta V- and J-gene trimming was later associated with a missense DCLRE1C variant.

The source material was PBMCs. This chain connects TRBV6-1 to TRBJ2-3; 8 positions agree with TRBD1. The TCR originated in a man aged 18 to 29 in good health and CMV-seropositive. CDR3 sequence reads: CASSEEQGGTDTQYF. The CDR3, as DNA: TGTGCCAGCAGTGAAGAACAGGGGGGCACAGATACGCAGTATTTT.